One sample yielded the 8 T cell receptor beta chains listed below, sequenced in a study of T cells in Graves' hyperthyroidism and ophthalmopathy. Researchers took RNA transcripts and amplified the TCR beta CDR3 regions from them. The HTBI set primed first-round TCR CDR3 RT-PCR. TCRdb reprocessed the multiplex PCR reads via MiXCR and lists one record per CDR3 protein. The profile covers hundreds of thousands of distinct CDR3 sequences, with about 20% appearing a single time and about 3.5% taken by the ten largest. The sequencing input was blood. These receptors were obtained from a woman aged 18-35 years with Graves' hyperthyroidism.

This clonotype showed up many times. Given a much more abundant clone one base away, this may be a read error. V gene TRBV6-1 combines with J gene TRBJ1-1; 8 positions match TRBD1. Germline V gives CDR1 MNHNS, CDR2 SASEGT. This CDR3 contains 12 residues. CDR3 bases: TGTGCCAGCATTGGGACAGGCAGTGAAACTTTCTTT. Translated, it gives CASIGTGSETFF.

This clonotype has ten or more counts. The chain joins TRBV5-1 to TRBJ1-2, with TRBD1 as a possible D gene (5 bases). From germline, CDR1 is SGHRS and CDR2 YFSETQ. V was trimmed by 1 base and J by 1 base, leaving 11 bases between them. The CDR3 extends over 15 amino acids. The CDR3 bases are TGCGCCAGCAGCTTGTTGACAGTGTTTAACTATGGCTACACCTTC. As protein: CASSLLTVFNYGYTF.

For this clonotype: This may be a read error, as it is one base from a much larger clone. Because the CDR3 is missing its conserved closing phenylalanine or tryptophan, this is likely a read error. The V call is TRBV20-1, the J call TRBJ1-5; 7 nucleotides align to TRBD1. Trimming removed 5 bases from V and 4 bases from J; junction bases left unmatched: 11. The CDR3 consists of 15 residues. The V gene's germline CDR1 is DFQATT and CDR2 SNEGSKA (reference sequence). CDR3 nucleotides: TGCAGTGCTGGAAACAGGGGAGGGCTGAATCAGCCCCAGCATGTT. Translating gives CSAGNRGGLNQPQHV.

The gene calls are TRBV29-1 and TRBJ1-1, with D possibly TRBD1 on 5 matching bases. Germline V gene data show CDR1 as SQVTM and CDR2 as ANQGSEA. This CDR3 spans 13 amino acids. Trimming removed 2 bases at V and 5 bases at J, with 12 bases between. The CDR3 coding sequence is TGCAGCGTTGAACTCACGCAGGGAACTGAAGCTTTCTTT. It is translated as CSVELTQGTEAFF.

At least ten counts were recorded for this clonotype. The chain uses TRBV10-3 and TRBJ1-1; no clear D gene. Per germline, CDR1 ENHRY and CDR2 SYGVKD. Trimming removed 7 bases from V and 3 bases from J, with 12 bases in between. The CDR3 length is 13 residues. The CDR3 bases are TGTGCCATCAACGGTGGCTTCGACACTGAAGCTTTCTTT. Translation: CAINGGFDTEAFF.

This clonotype appeared many times. The rearrangement uses TRBV6-5 and TRBJ1-1, with D maybe TRBD1 (5 bases). This CDR3 comprises 15 residues. Deletions cut 2 bases from V and 5 bases from J, with 15 bases between. Germline assignment: CDR1 MNHEY and CDR2 SVGAGI. DNA of the CDR3: TGTGCCAGCAGTTACCAAGGGGCGGGTACTACTGAAGCTTTCTTT. It encodes CASSYQGAGTTEAFF.

On this clonotype itself: A read error is likely, as this CDR3 ends without the conserved phenylalanine or tryptophan. This chain uses TRBV12-3 or TRBV12-4 with TRBJ1-2; D is possibly TRBD1 (5 bases). This CDR3 comprises 13 residues. Trimming removed 7 bases from V and 9 bases from J, with 18 bases in between. This CDR3 reads CASTKGLRVSYTY. As DNA, the CDR3 is TGTGCCAGCACCAAGGGACTTCGAGTTAGCTACACCTAC.

At least ten counts were recorded for this clonotype. V usage is TRBV6-1 and J usage is TRBJ1-2, with D perhaps TRBD1 (5 bases). There are 14 residues in the CDR3. The V gene lost 5 bases and the J gene lost 3 bases, with 13 bases spanning the gap. CDR1 and CDR2 from the germline V gene are MNHNS and SASEGT. CDR3 loop: CASSRQLLDYGYTF. The CDR3 DNA reads as TGTGCCAGCAGTCGACAGCTCCTCGACTATGGCTACACCTTC.